This TCR beta chain appears in the sequencing data of a study of cytomegalovirus exposure and HLA in healthy donors. Notes on the study in general: Testing in vitro showed three CMV-associated chains specific for CMV antigens. The majority of CMV-associated TCR beta chains were reported as apparently HLA-restricted in a later analysis.

The CDR3 sequence is 15 residues long. Looked up from germline, CDR1 is KGHSH and CDR2 is LQKENI. Regarding this clone: Antigen: not known. Relative to the germline gene, one junction end is altered; a read error may explain this.

Amplification used 60 Vbeta primers and 13 Jbeta primers. The table came from immunoSEQ multiplex PCR; TCRdb's copy has only in-frame clones and leaves some out. The sample data list 45,000 to 60,000 clones. This sequence was found in a male donor in good health and CMV-seronegative. Material: PBMCs. The rearrangement joins TRBV18 to TRBJ2-1, with 8 bases matching TRBD2. DNA of the CDR3: TGTGCCAGCTCCCCCAGGACTAGCTCCGACAATGAGCAGTTCTTC. It codes for CASSPRTSSDNEQFF.